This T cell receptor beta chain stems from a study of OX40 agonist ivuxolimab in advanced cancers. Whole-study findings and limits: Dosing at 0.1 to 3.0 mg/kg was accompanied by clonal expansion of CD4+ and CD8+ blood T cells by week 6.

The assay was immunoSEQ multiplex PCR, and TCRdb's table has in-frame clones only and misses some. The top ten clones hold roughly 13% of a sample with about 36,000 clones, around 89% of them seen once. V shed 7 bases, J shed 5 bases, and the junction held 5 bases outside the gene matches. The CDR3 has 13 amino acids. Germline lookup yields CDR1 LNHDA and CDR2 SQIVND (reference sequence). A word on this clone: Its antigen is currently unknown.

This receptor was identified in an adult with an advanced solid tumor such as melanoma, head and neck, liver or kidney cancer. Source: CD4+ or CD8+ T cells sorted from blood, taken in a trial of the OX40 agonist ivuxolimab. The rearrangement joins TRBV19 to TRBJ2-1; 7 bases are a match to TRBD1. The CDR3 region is CASMGDRDNEQFF. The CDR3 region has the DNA TGTGCCAGTATGGGTGACAGGGACAATGAGCAGTTCTTC.